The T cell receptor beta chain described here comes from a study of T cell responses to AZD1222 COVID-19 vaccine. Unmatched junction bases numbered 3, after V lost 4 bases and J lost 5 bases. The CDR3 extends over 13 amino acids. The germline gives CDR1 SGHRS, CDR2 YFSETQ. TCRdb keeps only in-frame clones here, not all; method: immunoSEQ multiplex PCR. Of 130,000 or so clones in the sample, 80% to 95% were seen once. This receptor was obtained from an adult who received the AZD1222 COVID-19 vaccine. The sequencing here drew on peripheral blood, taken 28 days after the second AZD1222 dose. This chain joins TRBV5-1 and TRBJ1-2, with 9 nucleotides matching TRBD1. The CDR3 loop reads CASSTGQGYGYTF. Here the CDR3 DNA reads TGCGCCAGCAGCACGGGACAGGGATATGGCTACACCTTC.